The 25 T cell receptor beta chains listed next were all sequenced from one sample in a study of T cell repertoires in cytomegalovirus infection. MiXCR was run by TCRdb on the reads, yielding one entry per CDR3 protein. The sample has about 130,000 distinct CDR3 sequences, around 32% seen once. Antigen specificity for these receptors is unknown. This material consisted of CD8+ T cells from cultured PBMCs, taken from culture after CMV antigen stimulation. All receptors come from a human donor in good health (CMV status not recorded). Some clones in this sample may be carry-over from other donors' samples.

This chain uses TRBV7-3 with TRBJ2-1, with D possibly being TRBD2 (7 bases). The ends were cut back, 1 base at V and 5 bases at J, with 12 bases in the middle. Germline V CDR1 and CDR2: SGHTA, FQGTGA. The CDR3 runs to 15 residues. Written as DNA, the CDR3 is TGTGCCAGCAGCTTAATCGCGGGGGCCGACAATGAGCAGTTCTTC. Translating gives CASSLIAGADNEQFF.

This chain connects TRBV7-8 to TRBJ1-6; 7 bases match TRBD1. Germline CDR1 SGHVS, CDR2 FQNEAQ. Trimming removed 5 bases from V and 8 bases from J; junction bases left unmatched: 9. The length of the CDR3 is 15 residues. CDR3 bases: TGTGCCAGCAGCCCGCAGGGGGGCCTAGATTCACCCCTCCACTTT. It codes for CASSPQGGLDSPLHF.

This clonotype was recorded a few times. The chain employs TRBV28 and TRBJ1-5; D might be TRBD1 (6 bases). The CDR3 consists of 14 residues. With 7 bases removed from V and 2 bases from J, the gap between germline ends came to 12 bases. Per germline, CDR1 MDHEN and CDR2 SYDVKM. The CDR3 nucleotides are TGTGCCAGCAAGGACCCAGGGGGCAATCAGCCCCAGCATTTT. Amino acid sequence: CASKDPGGNQPQHF.

The gene calls are TRBV6-5 and TRBJ1-5; D gene ambiguous. Germline CDR1 MNHEY, CDR2 SVGAGI. V was pared by 1 base and J by 4 bases, with 5 bases between. The CDR3 length is 13 residues. The CDR3 region has the DNA TGTGCCAGCAGTTACTATGTTAATCAGCCCCAGCATTTT. Its protein product is CASSYYVNQPQHF.

This clonotype was observed at least ten times. The chain uses TRBV7-2 and TRBJ2-7, with 8 nucleotides matching TRBD1. Germline V gene sequence: CDR1 SGHTA, CDR2 FQGNSA. CDR3 length equals 15 residues. The ends lost 5 bases at V and 0 bases at J; junction bases unmatched: 6. The chain's CDR3 is CASSELTGDSYEQYF. In nucleotides, the CDR3 is TGTGCCAGCAGCGAACTGACAGGGGACTCCTACGAGCAGTACTTC.

The rearrangement links TRBV6-6 to TRBJ1-5, with a possible D match to TRBD1 (5 bases). From germline, CDR1 is MNHNY and CDR2 SVGAGI (reference sequence). This CDR3 is 15 amino acids long. V lost 3 bases and J 5 bases, leaving 14 bases between the germline ends. The CDR3, as DNA: TGTGCCAGCAGTTATGTTGCAGGGCCAGATCAGCCCCAGCATTTT. Encoded protein: CASSYVAGPDQPQHF.

This clonotype was observed a few times. The genes are TRBV7-2 and TRBJ1-1; the D is unclear. Germline V gives CDR1 SGHTA, CDR2 FQGNSA. This CDR3 has 12 residues. V gave up 8 bases and J gave up 1 base, with 8 bases separating them. The CDR3 DNA is TGTGCCAGCCGAAAGGGGAACACTGAAGCTTTCTTT. Its protein is CASRKGNTEAFF.

Only a few counts were recorded for this clonotype. The rearrangement links TRBV7-6 to TRBJ2-3; D gene ambiguous. This CDR3 is 14 amino acids long. CDR1 and CDR2 from the germline V gene are SGHVS and FNYEAQ. The V and J ends lost 6 bases and 1 base respectively, with 11 bases between them. CDR3 sequence reads: CASRETGGTDTQYF. CDR3 nucleotide sequence: TGTGCCAGCAGAGAAACCGGAGGCACAGATACGCAGTATTTT.

This clonotype was observed a handful of times. V is TRBV7-6 and J is TRBJ2-2; 8 bases align to TRBD1. Germline assignment: CDR1 SGHVS and CDR2 FNYEAQ. The J segment lost 3 bases and the V segment lost 2 bases, leaving 5 bases of the junction unmatched. The CDR3 length is 16 residues. CDR3 sequence: CASSLPKTGDTGELFF. The DNA for the CDR3 is TGTGCCAGCAGCTTACCCAAGACAGGGGACACCGGGGAGCTGTTTTTT.

Many counts were recorded for this clonotype. The CDR3 DNA reads TGTGCCAGCTCGGGACAGGTCAATCAGCCCCAGCATTTT. This gives the protein CASSGQVNQPQHF. This rearrangement joins TRBV12-3 or TRBV12-4 to TRBJ1-5, with TRBD1 matching over 8 bases. The CDR3 runs to 13 residues. After removal of 8 bases from V and 3 bases from J, the junction contained 3 bases not matched to a gene.

This clonotype showed up just a few times. The chain links TRBV10-3 to TRBJ1-1; D uncertain. Germline CDR1 ENHRY, CDR2 SYGVKD. The CDR3 length is 11 residues. Trimming stripped 3 bases from V and 8 bases from J, with 7 bases between. The CDR3 DNA sequence: TGTGCCATCAGTGACCGTGAAGAAGCTTTCTTT. Protein: CAISDREEAFF.

V and J are TRBV15 and TRBJ2-3; possibly TRBD2 for D (7 bases). The CDR3 has 19 amino acids. The ends were cut back, 8 bases at V and 1 base at J, with 28 bases in the middle. Germline lookup yields CDR1 LNHNV and CDR2 YYDKDF (reference sequence). The CDR3 nucleotides read TGTGCCACCCGACGAGAGCCCGCCGGGGGGCTGGTTGGCACAGATACGCAGTATTTT. As protein: CATRREPAGGLVGTDTQYF.

This clonotype was recorded many times. The chain combines TRBV7-8 with TRBJ2-3, with D tentatively TRBD1 (7 bases). The CDR3 has 14 residues. With 0 bases removed from V and 8 bases from J, the gap between germline ends came to 12 bases. CDR1 SGHVS and CDR2 FQNEAQ come from the germline V gene. The CDR3 loop is CASSLAQGGATQYF. The CDR3 DNA reads as TGTGCCAGCAGCTTAGCTCAGGGGGGCGCTACGCAGTATTTT.

The CDR3 here is CASSDPTGGWNEQFF. In DNA, the CDR3 is TGTGCCAGCAGTGACCCGACAGGGGGCTGGAATGAGCAGTTCTTC. This chain links TRBV6-1 with TRBJ2-1, with 10 bases fitting TRBD1. V shed 3 bases, J shed 7 bases, and the junction held 6 bases outside the gene matches. Germline V lookup: CDR1 MNHNS, CDR2 SASEGT. The CDR3 loop spans 15 amino acids.

V usage is TRBV7-2 and J usage is TRBJ2-7; 9 positions match TRBD1. The germline V gene encodes CDR1 SGHTA and CDR2 FQGNSA. V trimming: 1 base; J trimming: 4 bases; junction bases outside the gene matches: 14. The CDR3 runs 18 residues. This chain's CDR3 is CASSLDFSPGQGMYEQYF. The DNA of the CDR3 is TGTGCCAGCAGCTTAGATTTCTCACCGGGACAGGGAATGTACGAGCAGTACTTC.

The chain joins TRBV2 to TRBJ1-4; D might be TRBD1 (5 bases). This CDR3 has 12 amino acids. The ends were cut back, 6 bases at V and 9 bases at J, with 11 bases in the middle. Germline V CDR1 and CDR2: SNHLY, FYNNEI. The DNA of the CDR3 is TGTGCCAGCAGATCCAGGGAGAAAAAACTGTTTTTT. Protein: CASRSREKKLFF.

This chain links TRBV6-2 or TRBV6-3 with TRBJ2-2, with D perhaps TRBD1 (6 bases). Deletions cut 2 bases from V and 9 bases from J, with 16 bases between. Germline V gene sequence: CDR1 MNHEY, CDR2 SVGEGT. The length of the CDR3 is 15 residues. The chain's CDR3 is CASSYARGGDRELFF. CDR3 nucleotides: TGTGCCAGCAGTTACGCTCGAGGGGGAGACCGGGAGCTGTTTTTT.

The J gene is TRBJ1-5, the V gene TRBV20-1, with no clear D. Looked up from germline, CDR1 is DFQATT and CDR2 is SNEGSKA (reference sequence). The CDR3 runs to 14 residues. Trimming left V 7 bases short and J 0 bases short, with 13 bases between. The CDR3 nucleotides read TGCAGTGTCAAGGCCGGAGATAGCAATCAGCCCCAGCATTTT. Its translation: CSVKAGDSNQPQHF.

The gene calls are TRBV4-1 and TRBJ1-5; D not resolved. CDR3 length equals 15 residues. V was trimmed by 2 bases and J by 3 bases, leaving 11 bases between them. The V gene's germline CDR1 is MGHRA and CDR2 YSYEKL. CDR3 residues: CASSQIWAVNQPQHF. The DNA for the CDR3 is TGCGCCAGCAGCCAAATTTGGGCAGTCAATCAGCCCCAGCATTTT.

This clonotype was seen a few times. The chain employs TRBV25-1 and TRBJ1-4, with D hard to call. Trimming took 1 base from V and 0 from J, leaving 6 bases between them. This CDR3 is 15 amino acids long. Germline V gives CDR1 MGHDK, CDR2 SYGVNS. The CDR3 nucleotides read TGTGCCAGCAGTGAATGGCAGACAACTAATGAAAAACTGTTTTTT. It codes for CASSEWQTTNEKLFF.

The rearrangement links TRBV19 to TRBJ1-1, with D unclear. Germline-derived CDR1 and CDR2 are LNHDA and SQIVND (reference sequence). This CDR3 spans 14 amino acids. V was clipped by 2 bases and J by 1 base, with 8 bases between them. DNA of the CDR3: TGTGCCAGTAGTATACAGAACTCGAACACTGAAGCTTTCTTT. This gives the protein CASSIQNSNTEAFF. Using reference TRBV19 and TRBJ1-1 for the parts outside the CDR3, the full variable domain is DGGITQSPKYLFRKEGQNVTLSCEQNLNHDAMYWYRQDPGQGLRLIYYSQIVNDFQKGDIAEGYSVSREKKESFPLTVTSAQKNPTAFYLCASSIQNSNTEAFFGQGTRLTVV.

This clonotype was detected a few times. The gene calls are TRBV2 and TRBJ2-3; 7 bases agree with TRBD1. The CDR3 consists of 13 residues. CDR1 and CDR2 (germline): SNHLY, FYNNEI. Trimming at V came to 6 bases and at J to 2 bases, leaving 2 bases not matched to a gene. The CDR3 sequence: CASSGQVTDTQYF. CDR3 bases: TGTGCCAGCAGCGGACAGGTCACAGATACGCAGTATTTT.

There are a few counts of this clonotype. The chain joins TRBV24-1 to TRBJ1-2; 11 bases align to TRBD1. The CDR3 runs 15 residues. Trimming took 7 bases from V and 7 from J; bases not matched to a gene: 10. Germline lookup yields CDR1 KGHDR and CDR2 SFDVKD. The CDR3 DNA is TGTGCCACCAGCCCCGGGACAGGGGGTTTAGGTGGCTACACCTTC. It specifies CATSPGTGGLGGYTF.

This clonotype was observed many times. This chain links TRBV28 with TRBJ1-1, with no clear D. The V and J ends lost 0 bases and 1 base respectively, with 6 bases between them. CDR1 and CDR2 from the germline V gene are MDHEN and SYDVKM. The CDR3 has 14 amino acids. CDR3 sequence: CASSLWVRNTEAFF. CDR3 DNA: TGTGCCAGCAGTTTATGGGTGCGGAACACTGAAGCTTTCTTT.

In its sample, this clonotype was seen many times. The chain uses TRBV4-1 and TRBJ1-6; no clear D gene. V was clipped by 1 base and J by 6 bases, with 7 bases between them. CDR1 is MGHRA and CDR2 is YSYEKL in the germline V gene. The CDR3 contains 14 residues. This CDR3 is CASSQGVLNSPLHF. DNA of the CDR3: TGCGCCAGCAGCCAAGGGGTCCTTAATTCACCCCTCCACTTT.